These T cell receptor beta chains were read from a single sample in a study of T cell responses to AZD1222 COVID-19 vaccine. Produced via immunoSEQ multiplex PCR; TCRdb's table is partial and in-frame only. The sample includes about 200,000 clones, roughly 92% seen only once; the top ten take approximately 1%. Sequenced here: peripheral blood, sampled 28 days after the second AZD1222 dose. These receptors came from an adult who received the AZD1222 COVID-19 vaccine. Each CDR3 is given with its conserved first and last residue. Each record gives: J gene, D gene, V gene, clone size, CDR3 protein, CDR3 DNA. D genes are given only for firm matches. Part of the rows lack a size; the others show once, few, many or a class for expanded clones.

j_gene: TRBJ2-2; d_gene: .; v_gene: TRBV18; abundance: .; CDR3aa: CASSPGAQSTNTGELFF; CDR3nt: TGTGCCAGCTCACCGGGAGCTCAATCCACTAACACCGGGGAGCTGTTTTTT
j_gene: TRBJ2-1; d_gene: TRBD1; v_gene: TRBV18; abundance: .; CDR3aa: CASSQTVGTGSSNEQFF; CDR3nt: TGTGCCAGCTCACAAACTGTAGGGACAGGGTCCAGCAATGAGCAGTTCTTC
j_gene: TRBJ2-7; d_gene: .; v_gene: TRBV12-3/TRBV12-4; abundance: .; CDR3aa: CASSPPANYEQYF; CDR3nt: TGTGCCAGCAGCCCCCCGGCCAACTACGAGCAGTACTTC
j_gene: TRBJ1-4; d_gene: .; v_gene: TRBV6-1; abundance: .; CDR3aa: CASSDRTNEKLFF; CDR3nt: TGTGCCAGCAGTGACAGGACTAATGAAAAACTGTTTTTT
j_gene: TRBJ1-6; d_gene: .; v_gene: TRBV27; abundance: few; CDR3aa: CASSLRGELHF; CDR3nt: TGTGCCAGCAGTTTGAGGGGGGAACTCCACTTT
j_gene: TRBJ1-5; d_gene: .; v_gene: TRBV5-1; abundance: .; CDR3aa: CASSLRGDEQPQHF; CDR3nt: TGCGCCAGCAGCTTACGAGGGGACGAGCAGCCCCAGCATTTT
j_gene: TRBJ2-5; d_gene: .; v_gene: TRBV18; abundance: once; CDR3aa: CASSPWDGALQETQYF; CDR3nt: TGTGCCAGCTCACCCTGGGACGGAGCTCTCCAAGAGACCCAGTACTTC
j_gene: TRBJ1-1; d_gene: TRBD1; v_gene: TRBV11-2; abundance: .; CDR3aa: CASSPRDRFTEAFF; CDR3nt: TGTGCCAGCAGCCCCCGGGACAGATTCACTGAAGCTTTCTTT
j_gene: TRBJ1-3; d_gene: .; v_gene: TRBV6-5; abundance: .; CDR3aa: CASRTGSGNTIYF; CDR3nt: TGTGCCAGCAGGACGGGCTCTGGAAACACCATATATTTT
j_gene: TRBJ2-1; d_gene: TRBD1; v_gene: TRBV10-3; abundance: .; CDR3aa: CAISEWTGADEQFF; CDR3nt: TGTGCCATCAGTGAGTGGACAGGGGCGGATGAGCAGTTCTTC
j_gene: TRBJ1-3; d_gene: .; v_gene: TRBV5-1; abundance: .; CDR3aa: CASSLGPTDSGNTIYF; CDR3nt: TGCGCCAGCAGCTTGGGCCCGACGGACTCTGGAAACACCATATATTTT
j_gene: TRBJ2-5; d_gene: .; v_gene: TRBV5-1; abundance: .; CDR3aa: CASSLAPDVQETQYF; CDR3nt: TGCGCCAGCAGCTTGGCCCCGGATGTACAAGAGACCCAGTACTTC
j_gene: TRBJ2-7; d_gene: TRBD2; v_gene: TRBV9; abundance: .; CDR3aa: CASSSGGADEQYF; CDR3nt: TGTGCCAGCAGCTCGGGAGGCGCAGACGAGCAGTACTTC
j_gene: TRBJ2-3; d_gene: .; v_gene: TRBV6-2/TRBV6-3; abundance: .; CDR3aa: CASSSRRVLQNVDTQYF; CDR3nt: TGTGCCAGCAGTTCCCGACGGGTCCTCCAGAATGTGGATACGCAGTATTTT
j_gene: TRBJ1-1; d_gene: .; v_gene: TRBV19; abundance: .; CDR3aa: CASSAEDVNTEAFF; CDR3nt: TGTGCCAGTAGTGCCGAGGACGTGAACACTGAAGCTTTCTTT
j_gene: TRBJ1-4; d_gene: .; v_gene: TRBV7-2; abundance: .; CDR3aa: CASSLLQGEKLFF; CDR3nt: TGTGCCAGCAGCTTATTACAGGGTGAAAAACTGTTTTTT
j_gene: TRBJ2-7; d_gene: .; v_gene: TRBV6-2/TRBV6-3; abundance: .; CDR3aa: CASSYRHYEQYF; CDR3nt: TGTGCCAGCAGTTACAGGCACTACGAGCAGTACTTC
j_gene: TRBJ2-7; d_gene: .; v_gene: TRBV4-3; abundance: .; CDR3aa: CASSLKEGHYEQYF; CDR3nt: TGCGCCAGCAGCCTCAAAGAGGGTCATTACGAGCAGTACTTC
j_gene: TRBJ1-2; d_gene: .; v_gene: TRBV6-2/TRBV6-3; abundance: .; CDR3aa: CASSATGSGYTF; CDR3nt: TGTGCCAGCAGTGCCACAGGGTCTGGCTACACCTTC
j_gene: TRBJ2-1; d_gene: TRBD2; v_gene: TRBV7-6; abundance: .; CDR3aa: CASSLSGGSSYNEQFF; CDR3nt: TGTGCCAGCAGCCTCTCGGGCGGGAGCTCCTACAATGAGCAGTTCTTC
j_gene: TRBJ2-7; d_gene: TRBD1; v_gene: TRBV12-3/TRBV12-4; abundance: .; CDR3aa: CASGTGGIYEQYF; CDR3nt: TGTGCCAGCGGGACAGGGGGTATCTACGAGCAGTACTTC
j_gene: TRBJ1-1; d_gene: .; v_gene: TRBV27; abundance: .; CDR3aa: CASSLSKGVGTEAFF; CDR3nt: TGTGCCAGCAGTTTAAGCAAGGGGGTAGGCACTGAAGCTTTCTTT
j_gene: TRBJ2-3; d_gene: .; v_gene: TRBV21-1; abundance: .; CDR3aa: CASSNPPGAVADTQYF; CDR3nt: TGTGCCAGCAGCAACCCCCCAGGGGCAGTAGCAGATACGCAGTATTTT
j_gene: TRBJ2-7; d_gene: TRBD1; v_gene: TRBV6-5; abundance: .; CDR3aa: CASSLDRGLVEQYF; CDR3nt: TGTGCCAGCAGTTTAGACAGGGGGCTGGTCGAGCAGTACTTC
j_gene: TRBJ1-4; d_gene: .; v_gene: TRBV4-1; abundance: once; CDR3aa: CASSRLSRAVAEKLFF; CDR3nt: TGCGCCAGCAGCCGTTTATCTAGGGCCGTGGCCGAAAAACTGTTTTTT
j_gene: TRBJ2-5; d_gene: .; v_gene: TRBV5-4; abundance: .; CDR3aa: CASSLAGVGETQYF; CDR3nt: TGTGCCAGCAGCTTGGCCGGGGTTGGAGAGACCCAGTACTTC
j_gene: TRBJ2-2; d_gene: .; v_gene: TRBV6-5; abundance: .; CDR3aa: CASRPENTGELFF; CDR3nt: TGTGCCAGCAGACCAGAGAACACCGGGGAGCTGTTTTTT
j_gene: TRBJ2-1; d_gene: .; v_gene: TRBV11-2; abundance: once; CDR3aa: CASSLRGDRSYNEQFF; CDR3nt: TGTGCCAGCAGCTTAAGGGGAGACAGATCCTACAATGAGCAGTTCTTC
j_gene: TRBJ1-1; d_gene: .; v_gene: TRBV6-5; abundance: .; CDR3aa: CASSSDRPFEAFF; CDR3nt: TGTGCCAGCAGTTCCGACAGGCCATTTGAAGCTTTCTTT
j_gene: TRBJ1-3; d_gene: .; v_gene: TRBV5-8; abundance: .; CDR3aa: CASIAGFSGNTIYF; CDR3nt: TGTGCCAGCATAGCAGGCTTCTCTGGAAACACCATATATTTT
j_gene: TRBJ1-5; d_gene: TRBD1; v_gene: TRBV15; abundance: .; CDR3aa: CATSGQTGGGQPQHF; CDR3nt: TGTGCCACCAGCGGACAGACAGGGGGCGGCCAGCCCCAGCATTTT
j_gene: TRBJ2-5; d_gene: .; v_gene: TRBV7-3; abundance: .; CDR3aa: CASSLSSGNKETQYF; CDR3nt: TGTGCCAGCAGCTTAAGTTCTGGGAACAAGGAGACCCAGTACTTC
j_gene: TRBJ1-5; d_gene: .; v_gene: TRBV20-1; abundance: .; CDR3aa: CSAIDPNNQPQHF; CDR3nt: TGCAGTGCTATTGACCCGAACAATCAGCCCCAGCATTTT
j_gene: TRBJ1-1; d_gene: .; v_gene: TRBV7-9; abundance: once; CDR3aa: CASSLVLAENTEAFF; CDR3nt: TGTGCCAGCAGCTTAGTCCTGGCAGAAAACACTGAAGCTTTCTTT
j_gene: TRBJ2-7; d_gene: TRBD2; v_gene: TRBV7-9; abundance: few; CDR3aa: CASSAGGLAGRNEQYF; CDR3nt: TGTGCCAGCAGCGCCGGGGGACTAGCGGGGAGGAACGAGCAGTACTTC
j_gene: TRBJ1-3; d_gene: TRBD1; v_gene: TRBV28; abundance: .; CDR3aa: CASSPRTGKSSGNTIYF; CDR3nt: TGTGCCAGCAGTCCCCGGACAGGCAAGAGCTCTGGAAACACCATATATTTT
j_gene: TRBJ1-4; d_gene: .; v_gene: TRBV6-5; abundance: once; CDR3aa: CASSSTNEKLFF; CDR3nt: TGTGCCAGCAGTAGCACTAATGAAAAACTGTTTTTT
j_gene: TRBJ1-6; d_gene: TRBD1; v_gene: TRBV7-3; abundance: .; CDR3aa: CASSLTGGVDSPLHF; CDR3nt: TGTGCCAGCAGCCTAACAGGGGGAGTTGATTCACCCCTCCACTTT
j_gene: TRBJ1-2; d_gene: .; v_gene: TRBV3-1/TRBV3-2; abundance: .; CDR3aa: CASSAGARGNGYTF; CDR3nt: TGTGCCAGCAGCGCGGGCGCCAGGGGAAATGGCTACACCTTC
j_gene: TRBJ1-6; d_gene: TRBD1; v_gene: TRBV19; abundance: .; CDR3aa: CASSMMVGTGPSFDSYNSPLHF; CDR3nt: TGTGCCAGTAGTATGATGGTTGGGACAGGACCTTCCTTTGACTCCTATAATTCACCCCTCCACTTT
j_gene: TRBJ2-2; d_gene: .; v_gene: TRBV15; abundance: .; CDR3aa: CATSRTRTGELFF; CDR3nt: TGTGCCACCAGCAGGACGAGGACCGGGGAGCTGTTTTTT
j_gene: TRBJ2-7; d_gene: .; v_gene: TRBV15; abundance: .; CDR3aa: CATSSYYEQYF; CDR3nt: TGTGCCACCAGCAGCTACTACGAGCAGTACTTC
j_gene: TRBJ2-1; d_gene: .; v_gene: TRBV7-9; abundance: .; CDR3aa: CASSLAQAAPGRDEQFF; CDR3nt: TGTGCCAGCAGCCTAGCCCAGGCGGCACCCGGGCGTGATGAGCAGTTCTTC
j_gene: TRBJ1-2; d_gene: TRBD1; v_gene: TRBV11-2; abundance: .; CDR3aa: CASSSGQGVGHYGYTF; CDR3nt: TGTGCCAGCAGCTCGGGACAGGGAGTGGGGCACTATGGCTACACCTTC
j_gene: TRBJ1-1; d_gene: .; v_gene: TRBV7-2; abundance: once; CDR3aa: CASSLWENTEAFF; CDR3nt: TGTGCCAGCAGCTTATGGGAGAACACTGAAGCTTTCTTT
j_gene: TRBJ1-5; d_gene: .; v_gene: TRBV7-8; abundance: once; CDR3aa: CASSFQGHNQPQHF; CDR3nt: TGTGCCAGCAGCTTTCAGGGGCACAATCAGCCCCAGCATTTT
j_gene: TRBJ2-5; d_gene: .; v_gene: TRBV7-9; abundance: .; CDR3aa: CASSLGLGGRETQYF; CDR3nt: TGTGCCAGCAGCTTGGGCCTTGGAGGGCGGGAGACCCAGTACTTC
j_gene: TRBJ1-2; d_gene: TRBD1; v_gene: TRBV19; abundance: .; CDR3aa: CASRPGGQEYGYTF; CDR3nt: TGTGCCAGTAGACCGGGCGGACAGGAGTATGGCTACACCTTC
j_gene: TRBJ2-2; d_gene: TRBD2; v_gene: TRBV5-1; abundance: .; CDR3aa: CASREASGSTGELFF; CDR3nt: TGCGCCAGCAGGGAGGCTAGCGGCTCCACCGGGGAGCTGTTTTTT
j_gene: TRBJ2-3; d_gene: TRBD2; v_gene: TRBV4-2; abundance: once; CDR3aa: CASSQGTSGGLSASTDTQYF; CDR3nt: TGTGCCAGCAGCCAAGGGACTAGCGGGGGGCTATCAGCTAGCACAGATACGCAGTATTTT
j_gene: TRBJ2-7; d_gene: TRBD1; v_gene: TRBV5-6; abundance: .; CDR3aa: CASSPDRGYEQYF; CDR3nt: TGTGCCAGCAGCCCTGACAGGGGCTACGAGCAGTACTTC
j_gene: TRBJ1-3; d_gene: .; v_gene: TRBV4-1; abundance: .; CDR3aa: CASSQDDAGSSGNTIYF; CDR3nt: TGCGCCAGCAGCCAAGATGACGCGGGAAGCTCTGGAAACACCATATATTTT
j_gene: TRBJ1-2; d_gene: TRBD1; v_gene: TRBV6-2/TRBV6-3; abundance: .; CDR3aa: CASSYGGQNYGYTF; CDR3nt: TGTGCCAGCAGTTACGGGGGACAGAACTATGGCTACACCTTC